Reported below is one T cell receptor beta chain. Its antigen is still unknown. The source of the sample is a study of T cell responses to AZD1222 COVID-19 vaccine. The repertoire was sequenced with immunoSEQ multiplex PCR; TCRdb's copy has only in-frame clones and lacks some. The data contain roughly 40,000 clones, 90% of them singletons. The study, taken as a whole, reports: Breadth and depth of Spike-specific TCRs rose after two AZD1222 doses.

This material consisted of peripheral blood, taken 28 days after the second AZD1222 dose. This TCR came from an adult who received the AZD1222 COVID-19 vaccine.

CDR3 DNA: TGTGCCAGCAGCAGAAACACCGGGGAGCTGTTTTTT. It codes for CASSRNTGELFF. The chain links TRBV12-3 or TRBV12-4 to TRBJ2-2; unclear D gene. The CDR3 is 12 amino acids. V dropped 6 bases and J dropped 2 bases, with 4 bases sitting between them.